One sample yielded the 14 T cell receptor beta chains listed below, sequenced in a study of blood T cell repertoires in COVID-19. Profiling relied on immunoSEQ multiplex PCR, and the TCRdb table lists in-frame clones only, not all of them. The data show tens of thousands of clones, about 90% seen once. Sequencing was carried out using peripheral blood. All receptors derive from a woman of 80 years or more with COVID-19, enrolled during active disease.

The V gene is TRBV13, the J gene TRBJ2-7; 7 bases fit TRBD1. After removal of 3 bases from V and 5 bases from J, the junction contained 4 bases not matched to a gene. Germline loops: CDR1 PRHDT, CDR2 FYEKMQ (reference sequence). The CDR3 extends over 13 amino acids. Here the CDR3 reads CASSLTGSDEQYF. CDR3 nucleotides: TGTGCCAGCAGCTTGACAGGGTCCGACGAGCAGTACTTC.

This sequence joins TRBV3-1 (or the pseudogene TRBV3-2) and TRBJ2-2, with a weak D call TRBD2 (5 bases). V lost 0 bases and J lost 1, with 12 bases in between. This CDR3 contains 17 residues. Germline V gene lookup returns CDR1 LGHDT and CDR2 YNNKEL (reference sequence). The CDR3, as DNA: TGTGCCAGCAGCCAAGATCGCGGACTCTTGAACACCGGGGAGCTGTTTTTT. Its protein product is CASSQDRGLLNTGELFF.

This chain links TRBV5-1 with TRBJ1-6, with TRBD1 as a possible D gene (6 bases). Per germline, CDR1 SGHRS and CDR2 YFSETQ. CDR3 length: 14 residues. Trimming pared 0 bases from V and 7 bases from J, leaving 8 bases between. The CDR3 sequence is CASSLEQGNSPLHF. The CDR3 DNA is TGCGCCAGCAGCTTGGAACAGGGAAATTCACCCCTCCACTTT.

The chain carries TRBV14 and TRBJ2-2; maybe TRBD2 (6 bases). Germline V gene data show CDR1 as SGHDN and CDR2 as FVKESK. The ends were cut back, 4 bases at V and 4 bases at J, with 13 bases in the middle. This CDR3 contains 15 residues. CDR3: CASSPRGGVTGELFF. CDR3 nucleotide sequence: TGTGCCAGCAGCCCTCGGGGCGGGGTCACCGGGGAGCTGTTTTTT.

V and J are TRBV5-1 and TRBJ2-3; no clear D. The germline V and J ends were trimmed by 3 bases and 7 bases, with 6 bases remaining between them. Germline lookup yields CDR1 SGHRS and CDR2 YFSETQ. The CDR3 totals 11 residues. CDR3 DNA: TGCGCCAGCAGCTCAGAAAATACGCAGTATTTT. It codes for CASSSENTQYF.

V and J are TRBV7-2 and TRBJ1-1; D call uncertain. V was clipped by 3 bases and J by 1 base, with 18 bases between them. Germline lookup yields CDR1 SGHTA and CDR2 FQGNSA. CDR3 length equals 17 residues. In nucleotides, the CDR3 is TGTGCCAGCAGCTTGGCCCCCTCTGTCGACAAGAACACTGAAGCTTTCTTT. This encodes CASSLAPSVDKNTEAFF.

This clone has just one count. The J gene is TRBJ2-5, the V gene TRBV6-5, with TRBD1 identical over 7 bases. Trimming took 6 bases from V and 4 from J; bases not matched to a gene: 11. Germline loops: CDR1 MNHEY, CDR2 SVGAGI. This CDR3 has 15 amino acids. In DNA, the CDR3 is TGTGCCAGCAGGGGACAGCCGGACGGAGGAGAGACCCAGTACTTC. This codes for CASRGQPDGGETQYF.

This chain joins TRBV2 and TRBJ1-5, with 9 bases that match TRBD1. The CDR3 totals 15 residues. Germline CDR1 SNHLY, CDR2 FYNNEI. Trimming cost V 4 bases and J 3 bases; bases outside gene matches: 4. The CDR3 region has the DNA TGTGCCAGCAGTGGGGGACAGGGCCCCAATCAGCCCCAGCATTTT. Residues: CASSGGQGPNQPQHF.

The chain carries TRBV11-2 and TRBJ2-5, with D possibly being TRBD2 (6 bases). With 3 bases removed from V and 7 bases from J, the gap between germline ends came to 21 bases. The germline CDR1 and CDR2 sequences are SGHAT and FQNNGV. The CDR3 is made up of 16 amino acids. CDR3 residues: CASSLLWGETPGTQYF. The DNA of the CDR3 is TGTGCCAGCAGCTTGTTGTGGGGGGAGACCCCAGGGACCCAGTACTTC.

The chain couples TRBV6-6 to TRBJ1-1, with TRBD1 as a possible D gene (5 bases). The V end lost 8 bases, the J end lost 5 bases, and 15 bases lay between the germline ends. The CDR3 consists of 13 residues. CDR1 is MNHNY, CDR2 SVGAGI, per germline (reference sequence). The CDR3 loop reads CASSPRVGTEAFF. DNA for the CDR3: TGTGCCAGCTCCCCCAGGGTAGGAACTGAAGCTTTCTTT.

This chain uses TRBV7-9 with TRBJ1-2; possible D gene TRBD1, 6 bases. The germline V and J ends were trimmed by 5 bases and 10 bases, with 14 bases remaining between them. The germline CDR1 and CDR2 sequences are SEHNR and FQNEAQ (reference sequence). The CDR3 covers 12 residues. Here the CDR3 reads CASSQQGLDYTF. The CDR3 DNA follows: TGTGCCAGCAGCCAACAGGGTCTCGACTACACCTTC.

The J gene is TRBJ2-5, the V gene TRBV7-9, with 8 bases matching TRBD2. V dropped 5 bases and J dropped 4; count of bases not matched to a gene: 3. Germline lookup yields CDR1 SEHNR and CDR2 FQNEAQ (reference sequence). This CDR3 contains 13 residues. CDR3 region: CASSRGGPETQYF. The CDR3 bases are TGTGCCAGCAGCCGGGGGGGGCCAGAGACCCAGTACTTC.

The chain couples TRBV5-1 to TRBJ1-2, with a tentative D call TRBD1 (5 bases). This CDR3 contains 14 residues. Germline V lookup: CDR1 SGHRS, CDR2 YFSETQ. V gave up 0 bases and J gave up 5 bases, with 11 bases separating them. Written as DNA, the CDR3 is TGCGCCAGCAGCTTGGAGGGGTCAGTTTATGGCTACACCTTC. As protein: CASSLEGSVYGYTF.

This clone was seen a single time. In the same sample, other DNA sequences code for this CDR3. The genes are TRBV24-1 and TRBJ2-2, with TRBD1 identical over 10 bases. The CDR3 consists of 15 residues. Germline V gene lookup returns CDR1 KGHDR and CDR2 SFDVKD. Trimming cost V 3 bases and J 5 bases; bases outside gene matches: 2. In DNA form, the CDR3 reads TGTGCCACCAGTGATCCGGACAGGGGGACCGGGGAGCTGTTTTTT. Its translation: CATSDPDRGTGELFF.